This T cell receptor beta chain was obtained from a study of cytomegalovirus exposure and HLA in healthy donors. Concerning this clone itself: What it binds is unknown.

V gave up 3 bases and J gave up 9 bases, with 12 bases separating them. Germline CDR1 and CDR2: LNHNV and YYDKDF (reference sequence). CDR3 length: 14 residues. Unrecorded immune exposure was likely among donors, who were nominally healthy when sampled. Findings and caveats of the study: Per a prior analysis, the majority of TCR beta V segments were productive roughly 87% or roughly 30% of the time. In all likelihood, a cluster of highly shared sequence variants was a sequencing artifact. It was reportedly the case that the classifier diagnosed cytomegalovirus status with high specificity and sensitivity.

PCR employed 60 Vbeta and 13 Jbeta primers. The table came from immunoSEQ multiplex PCR; TCRdb's copy has only in-frame clones and leaves some out. The sample totals under 250,000 clones. This sequence joins TRBV15 and TRBJ1-6, with a tentative D call TRBD1 (6 bases). The origin of this receptor is a girl aged 2-10 years in good health and CMV-seropositive. Sequencing used PBMCs. The CDR3 reads CATSSREGGSPLHF. As DNA, the CDR3 is TGTGCCACCAGCAGTAGGGAAGGGGGTTCACCCCTCCACTTT. Combining the CDR3 with reference TRBV15 and TRBJ1-6 gives the whole variable domain DAMVIQNPRYQVTQFGKPVTLSCSQTLNHNVMYWYQQKSSQAPKLLFHYYDKDFNNEADTPDNFQSRRPNTSFCFLDIRSPGLGDTAMYLCATSSREGGSPLHFGNGTRLTVT.